These T cell receptor beta chains were read from a single sample in a study of T cell repertoires in aging, cancer and after chemotherapy. Via MiXCR, TCRdb re-called the multiplex PCR reads, giving one row per CDR3 protein. Of thousands of distinct CDR3 sequences detected, around 24% appear once; the ten largest clones hold about 31%. The sample taken for sequencing was blood. The receptors derive from a human donor with a solid tumor. CDR3s include the opening cysteine and the closing phenylalanine or tryptophan. A D gene is named only where the DNA matches it firmly. Only part of the rows carry a size: once, few, many, or a class if the clone is expanded.

D gene	clone size	V gene	J gene	CDR3 DNA	CDR3 protein
-	-	TRBV10-2	TRBJ2-3	TGCGCCAGCAGACCCGCCTACGGTCCCGCGATAGATACGCAGTATTTT	CASRPAYGPAIDTQYF
TRBD1	medium-sized	TRBV5-6	TRBJ2-5	TGTGCCAGCAGCTTAGGCAGGGGGCGGACTGAGACCCAGTACTTC	CASSLGRGRTETQYF
-	large	TRBV15	TRBJ1-5	TGTGCCACCAGCAGCGCGAGGGGTAAGCCCCAGCATTTT	CATSSARGKPQHF
-	medium-sized	TRBV19	TRBJ2-2	TGTGCCAGTAGTCCATCTTATACGACCGGGGAGCTGTTTTTT	CASSPSYTTGELFF
-	-	TRBV27	TRBJ2-5	TGTGCCAGCAGTTTATCTGGCTTGGGGGGCCGGGGGACCCAGTACTTC	CASSLSGLGGRGTQYF
TRBD2	medium-sized	TRBV4-2	TRBJ2-5	TGTGCCAGCAGCGCCCATCCGGGGGGGCGAGAGACCCAGTACTTC	CASSAHPGGRETQYF
-	large	TRBV6-5	TRBJ2-2	TGTGCCAGCAGTTACCGCGGGGGCGTGAGCACCGGGGAGCTGTTTTTT	CASSYRGGVSTGELFF
TRBD1	medium-sized	TRBV6-1	TRBJ2-4	TGTGCCAGCAGTCACCCGGGACAGATAAACATTCAGTACTTC	CASSHPGQINIQYF
TRBD2	-	TRBV5-4	TRBJ2-7	TGTGCCAGCCGGGGGGGCGCAGGGCCGGGTACCTACGAGCAGTACTTC	CASRGGAGPGTYEQYF
-	medium-sized	TRBV12-3/TRBV12-4	TRBJ1-1	TGTGCCAGCAGTAGACAGCTCACTGAAGCTTTCTTT	CASSRQLTEAFF
-	-	TRBV6-2/TRBV6-3	TRBJ1-1	TGTGCCAGCAGTTACTCGACGGTTCAGGGAAACACTGAAGCTTTCTTT	CASSYSTVQGNTEAFF
TRBD2	-	TRBV6-1	TRBJ2-3	TGTGCCAGCAGTCCTCTTAAGGGGGCGGGGGGGCCAGATACGCAGTATTTT	CASSPLKGAGGPDTQYF
TRBD2	few	TRBV5-1	TRBJ2-1	TGCGCCAGCAGCGCGACTAGCGGGGGGGCCTGGAATGAGCAGTTCTTC	CASSATSGGAWNEQFF
-	medium-sized	TRBV5-6	TRBJ1-6	TGTGCCAGCAGCCCCGATGGGGGAGGTAATTCACCCCTCCACTTT	CASSPDGGGNSPLHF
-	medium-sized	TRBV6-1	TRBJ1-5	TGTGCCAGCAGGGGGGCAGGCGCGGTTCGGCAGCCCCAGCATTTT	CASRGAGAVRQPQHF
-	medium-sized	TRBV30	TRBJ1-2	TGTGCCTGTTGGAAGGGCAGCGGCTACACCTTC	CACWKGSGYTF
-	medium-sized	TRBV5-6	TRBJ1-2	TGTGCCAGCAGCCCCGGAGGTATCTATGGCTACACCTTC	CASSPGGIYGYTF
TRBD2	-	TRBV25-1	TRBJ2-1	TGTGCCAGCAAGAAGCGGGGGGGCTTTGATGAGCAGTTCTTC	CASKKRGGFDEQFF
-	medium-sized	TRBV5-5	TRBJ2-5	TGTGCCAGCAGCCTATGGACAGAAGAGACCCAGTACTTC	CASSLWTEETQYF
-	medium-sized	TRBV6-2/TRBV6-3	TRBJ2-5	TGTGCCAGCCGCCCGGACGGGGGGCCCCAAGAGACCCAGTACTTC	CASRPDGGPQETQYF
-	-	TRBV6-5	TRBJ2-3	TGTGCCAGCACCTTTGGGGCGGGGCTCTACACAGATACGCAGTATTTT	CASTFGAGLYTDTQYF
-	few	TRBV5-6	TRBJ1-1	TGCGCCAGCAGCTTGGTGGAGGGGACGCCTGAAGCTTTCTTT	CASSLVEGTPEAFF
-	-	TRBV4-2	TRBJ2-1	TGCGCCAGCAGCCCCATGCCAGGGCAGTCATTAGGCTACAATGAGCAGTTCTTC	CASSPMPGQSLGYNEQFF
-	medium-sized	TRBV12-3/TRBV12-4	TRBJ2-3	TGTGCCAGCAGTTCCCTCCTGAGGGATACGCAGTATTTT	CASSSLLRDTQYF
TRBD2	-	TRBV20-1	TRBJ2-2	TGCAGTGCAGAGCGGGGGGGCCGAGGCACCGGGGAGCTGTTTTTT	CSAERGGRGTGELFF
TRBD1	medium-sized	TRBV20-1	TRBJ1-2	TGCAGTGCTAGAGGGGGGACAGAGAAATCTAACTATGGCTACACCTTC	CSARGGTEKSNYGYTF
TRBD2	few	TRBV5-1	TRBJ2-1	TGCGCCAGCAGCCTTCGGACTAGCGGACTTGGAGGCGAGCAGTTCTTC	CASSLRTSGLGGEQFF
TRBD1	medium-sized	TRBV6-1	TRBJ2-1	TGTGCCAGCAGTGACAGCAGGGGGCTTGATTGGGATGAGCAGTTCTTC	CASSDSRGLDWDEQFF